The source of this TCR beta chain is a study of cytotoxic CD8 clonotypes in ibrutinib-treated CLL. Study findings and constraints: Sampling times, which were not matched between the groups, differed between sustained-remission patients and progressing patients.

Trimming removed 0 bases at V and 7 bases at J, with 10 bases between. The CDR3 covers 14 residues. Germline CDR1 and CDR2: SGHRS and YFSETQ. The protocol was immunoSEQ multiplex PCR, while the TCRdb copy is restricted to in-frame clones and leaves out a portion. The top ten hold about 5.9% of the sample, which has fewer than 400,000 clones, about 61% seen once. Comments on this clone: Its antigen remains unidentified.

Sequencing was performed on PBMCs, taken after 36 months of ibrutinib treatment. The receptor's source is a human donor with chronic lymphocytic leukemia. This chain connects TRBV5-1 to TRBJ2-2; D is uncertain. This chain's CDR3 is CASSLGQAHGELFF. The CDR3 DNA reads TGCGCCAGCAGCTTGGGACAAGCGCACGGGGAGCTGTTTTTT.